Presented here are 10 T cell receptor beta chains from one specimen sequenced in a study of blood T cell repertoires in COVID-19. The repertoire was sequenced with immunoSEQ multiplex PCR; TCRdb's copy has only in-frame clones and lacks some. The table includes 79,000 or so clones, about 90% detected once. The material sequenced was peripheral blood. The receptors stem from a human donor in a cohort sampled during active COVID-19.

The chain is built from TRBV18 and TRBJ1-1, with D unresolved. The length of the CDR3 is 14 residues. Trimming left V 6 bases short and J 0 bases short, with 11 bases between. The germline CDR1 and CDR2 sequences are KGHSH and LQKENI. CDR3 protein: CASSTTGVNTEAFF. The CDR3 bases are TGTGCCAGCTCGACAACCGGGGTGAACACTGAAGCTTTCTTT.

The rearrangement links TRBV27 to TRBJ1-2; 10 nucleotides line up with TRBD1. Germline V gene data show CDR1 as MNHEY and CDR2 as SMNVEV (reference sequence). Trimming removed 6 bases from V and 7 bases from J; junction bases left unmatched: 8. CDR3 length: 14 amino acids. CDR3 nucleotides: TGTGCCAGCAGAACTACCGGGACAGGGGTTGGCTACACCTTC. It codes for CASRTTGTGVGYTF.

This clone occurred a few times. V and J are TRBV19 and TRBJ1-1; TRBD1 is a possible D gene (6 bases). V gave up 1 base and J gave up 0 bases, with 12 bases separating them. Germline V gene data show CDR1 as LNHDA and CDR2 as SQIVND (reference sequence). The CDR3 spans 16 residues. CDR3 residues: CASSIALDRLNTEAFF. The CDR3 DNA follows: TGTGCCAGTAGTATAGCGCTCGACAGGCTGAACACTGAAGCTTTCTTT.

This chain links TRBV5-5 with TRBJ1-2; TRBD1 might be the D (6 bases). Trimming took off 2 bases at V and 4 bases at J, with 12 bases between the two ends. The CDR3 has 14 residues. The germline CDR1 and CDR2 sequences are SGHKS and YYEKEE (reference sequence). The CDR3 DNA follows: TGTGCCAGCAGCTTTGACAGGATCACCTATGGCTACACCTTC. It encodes CASSFDRITYGYTF.

J is TRBJ2-5 and V is TRBV19; TRBD2 matches 9 bases. The V gene's germline CDR1 is LNHDA and CDR2 SQIVND (reference sequence). This CDR3 spans 15 amino acids. The junction had 6 bases not matched to a gene; V was cut back by 3 bases and J by 4 bases. The CDR3 spells CASSMPKAGGETQYF. DNA for the CDR3: TGTGCCAGTAGTATGCCCAAAGCGGGAGGAGAGACCCAGTACTTC.

The CDR3 sequence is CASNSQSGETQYF. CDR3 sequence (DNA): TGTGCCAGCAATTCCCAATCAGGAGAGACCCAGTACTTC. V usage is TRBV28 and J usage is TRBJ2-5, with D unclear. There are 13 residues in the CDR3. The V end lost 7 bases, the J end lost 4 bases, and 13 bases lay between the germline ends. The germline gives CDR1 MDHEN, CDR2 SYDVKM.

The genes are TRBV3-1 (or the pseudogene TRBV3-2) and TRBJ2-7, with TRBD1 identical over 8 bases. The V segment lost 0 bases and the J segment 6 bases; nucleotides outside the gene matches: 7. Germline-derived CDR1 and CDR2 are LGHDT and YNNKEL (reference sequence). This CDR3 is built from 15 residues. CDR3 in DNA: TGTGCCAGCAGCCAAGATCTAGGGACAGGCGGCGAGCAGTACTTC. Residues: CASSQDLGTGGEQYF.

J is TRBJ1-6 and V is TRBV9; TRBD1 agrees at 9 bases. CDR3 size: 17 residues. The germline V gene encodes CDR1 SGDLS and CDR2 YYNGEE. V gave up 4 bases and J gave up 8 bases; unmatched junction bases: 13. In DNA form, the CDR3 reads TGTGCCAGCAGCTACCGGGACAGGGTATTGTGGGATTCACCCCTCCACTTT. Translated, it gives CASSYRDRVLWDSPLHF.

The chain joins TRBV19 to TRBJ2-3; D possibly corresponds to TRBD1 (5 bases). Trimming took 8 bases from V and 9 from J, leaving 12 bases between them. The germline CDR1 and CDR2 sequences are LNHDA and SQIVND (reference sequence). There are 11 residues in the CDR3. CDR3 region: CASGEGATQYF. The CDR3 region has the DNA TGTGCCAGTGGGGAAGGGGCAACGCAGTATTTT.

The chain couples TRBV27 to TRBJ2-3; TRBD1 matches at 7 bases. J lost 2 bases, V lost 6 bases, and 11 bases had no gene match. The CDR3 length is 16 residues. Germline-derived CDR1 and CDR2 are MNHEY and SMNVEV (reference sequence). CDR3 DNA sequence: TGTGCCAGCAGACTCCAAGGGGGCCTATTCACAGATACGCAGTATTTT. It yields the protein CASRLQGGLFTDTQYF.